Listed below are T cell receptor beta chains from one sample, sequenced in a study of STAT5B mutations in CD4+ large granular lymphocyte leukemia. This table comes from immunoSEQ multiplex PCR, and its TCRdb copy is limited to in-frame clones, with some not included. Here the sample spans 20,000 to 25,000 clones, less than 80% being singletons. The sequenced material came from CD4+ T cells from blood buffy coats. These receptor sequences come from a human donor in good health. The CDR3 runs from the conserved cysteine through the conserved F or W. D genes are given only for firm matches. Expanded clones get a size class; other rows say once, few or many, or leave the size out.

D: TRBD1
V: TRBV6-5
J: TRBJ1-2
size: .
CDR3: CASRAAGGPNYGYTF
DNA: TGTGCCAGCAGGGCCGCAGGGGGCCCTAACTATGGCTACACCTTC

D: .
V: TRBV11-2
J: TRBJ2-2
size: .
CDR3: CASSLERQSGELFF
DNA: TGTGCCAGCAGCTTAGAGCGACAGTCCGGGGAGCTGTTTTTT

D: .
V: TRBV5-4
J: TRBJ1-1
size: .
CDR3: CASSPGGRDSPEAFF
DNA: TGTGCCAGCAGCCCCGGAGGTCGTGACAGCCCTGAAGCTTTCTTT

D: TRBD2
V: TRBV7-3
J: TRBJ2-1
size: .
CDR3: CASSPQRTSGGEQFF
DNA: TGTGCCAGCAGCCCTCAACGGACTAGCGGCGGTGAGCAGTTCTTC

D: .
V: TRBV28
J: TRBJ1-1
size: few
CDR3: CASSWGRAEAFF
DNA: TGTGCCAGCAGTTGGGGTAGGGCTGAAGCTTTCTTT

D: .
V: TRBV7-9
J: TRBJ2-7
size: .
CDR3: CASSPRRPGTPFYEQYF
DNA: TGTGCCAGCAGCCCCCGCCGACCCGGGACACCTTTTTACGAGCAGTACTTC

D: .
V: TRBV7-6
J: TRBJ1-3
size: .
CDR3: CASSFGPGNTIYF
DNA: TGTGCCAGCAGCTTCGGGCCTGGAAACACCATATATTTT

D: .
V: TRBV19
J: TRBJ2-7
size: .
CDR3: CASSRGGGTSYEQYF
DNA: TGTGCCAGTAGTAGGGGGGGCGGAACCTCCTACGAGCAGTACTTC

D: .
V: TRBV5-1
J: TRBJ2-7
size: .
CDR3: CASSSFLRVSTGRPYEQYF
DNA: TGCGCCAGCAGCTCGTTCCTCAGGGTATCTACGGGACGCCCCTACGAGCAGTACTTC

D: .
V: TRBV7-2
J: TRBJ2-1
size: .
CDR3: CASSLGPYNEQFF
DNA: TGTGCCAGCAGCTTAGGCCCCTACAATGAGCAGTTCTTC

D: .
V: TRBV7-9
J: TRBJ1-2
size: few
CDR3: CASSDIRGSVVSYTF
DNA: TGTGCCAGCAGCGATATCCGGGGGAGTGTTGTCAGCTACACCTTC

D: .
V: TRBV28
J: TRBJ1-5
size: .
CDR3: CASSLAGVRNQPQHF
DNA: TGTGCCAGCAGTTTGGCAGGGGTTCGCAATCAGCCCCAGCATTTT

D: TRBD1
V: TRBV29-1
J: TRBJ2-1
size: once
CDR3: CSVTGQGREQFF
DNA: TGCAGCGTAACTGGACAGGGTCGTGAGCAGTTCTTC

D: .
V: TRBV6-6
J: TRBJ1-3
size: .
CDR3: CASSRDGTGNTIYF
DNA: TGTGCCAGCAGTCGCGACGGAACTGGAAACACCATATATTTT

D: TRBD2
V: TRBV9
J: TRBJ2-1
size: .
CDR3: CASSVAGLATYNEQFF
DNA: TGTGCCAGCAGCGTAGCGGGACTAGCGACATACAATGAGCAGTTCTTC

D: TRBD1
V: TRBV29-1
J: TRBJ1-2
size: .
CDR3: CSVFSAPPGGGGYTF
DNA: TGCAGCGTTTTTTCTGCCCCGCCAGGGGGCGGTGGCTACACCTTC

D: .
V: TRBV7-3
J: TRBJ1-1
size: few
CDR3: CASSLQDYTEAFF
DNA: TGTGCCAGCAGTTTACAGGATTACACTGAAGCTTTCTTT

D: TRBD1
V: TRBV7-8
J: TRBJ2-7
size: .
CDR3: CASSLASLGTGAYEQYF
DNA: TGTGCCAGCAGCTTAGCGTCCCTGGGGACAGGTGCCTACGAGCAGTACTTC

D: TRBD1
V: TRBV7-8
J: TRBJ2-7
size: once
CDR3: CASSPRTGSYEQYF
DNA: TGTGCCAGCAGCCCCAGGACAGGATCCTACGAGCAGTACTTC

D: .
V: TRBV9
J: TRBJ2-3
size: .
CDR3: CASSVRGFTDTQYF
DNA: TGTGCCAGCAGCGTAAGGGGATTTACAGATACGCAGTATTTT

D: .
V: TRBV28
J: TRBJ1-5
size: .
CDR3: CASSSYSNQPQHF
DNA: TGTGCCAGCAGCTCTTACAGCAATCAGCCCCAGCATTTT

D: TRBD1
V: TRBV6-1
J: TRBJ1-5
size: once
CDR3: CAAAGQAPNQPQHF
DNA: TGTGCCGCCGCGGGACAGGCTCCTAATCAGCCCCAGCATTTT

D: .
V: TRBV5-3
J: TRBJ1-1
size: .
CDR3: CARSLEAATEAFF
DNA: TGTGCCAGAAGCTTGGAGGCAGCCACTGAAGCTTTCTTT

D: .
V: TRBV7-3
J: TRBJ2-3
size: .
CDR3: CASSPQYTDTQYF
DNA: TGTGCCAGCAGCCCCCAATACACAGATACGCAGTATTTT

D: TRBD1
V: TRBV9
J: TRBJ1-4
size: .
CDR3: CASSVGSGDSEKLFF
DNA: TGTGCCAGCAGCGTAGGGTCCGGGGACAGCGAAAAACTGTTTTTT

D: TRBD2
V: TRBV7-2
J: TRBJ2-5
size: .
CDR3: CASSLGIAGGQETQYF
DNA: TGTGCCAGCAGCTTAGGTATAGCGGGGGGCCAAGAGACCCAGTACTTC

D: TRBD2
V: TRBV6-6
J: TRBJ2-2
size: once
CDR3: CATRNLAGGSGELFF
DNA: TGTGCCACAAGAAACCTAGCGGGGGGATCCGGGGAGCTGTTTTTT

D: .
V: TRBV5-1
J: TRBJ1-1
size: .
CDR3: CASSLDGMNTEAFF
DNA: TGCGCCAGCAGCTTGGACGGTATGAACACTGAAGCTTTCTTT

D: .
V: TRBV28
J: TRBJ1-1
size: .
CDR3: CASSRQIRDTEAFF
DNA: TGTGCCAGCAGTCGTCAAATAAGGGACACTGAAGCTTTCTTT

D: TRBD1
V: TRBV6-6
J: TRBJ1-2
size: .
CDR3: CASRYDGTAYGYTF
DNA: TGTGCCAGCAGATATGACGGGACAGCCTATGGCTACACCTTC

D: .
V: TRBV5-4
J: TRBJ1-1
size: .
CDR3: CASSRTMNTEAFF
DNA: TGTGCCAGCAGCCGGACCATGAACACTGAAGCTTTCTTT

D: TRBD1
V: TRBV5-1
J: TRBJ1-4
size: .
CDR3: CASSLQGQGNEKLFF
DNA: TGCGCCAGCAGCTTGCAGGGACAGGGGAATGAAAAACTGTTTTTT

D: TRBD1
V: TRBV6-1
J: TRBJ1-1
size: .
CDR3: CASSDPPGTGHTEAFF
DNA: TGTGCCAGCAGTGACCCCCCAGGGACAGGGCACACTGAAGCTTTCTTT

D: .
V: TRBV7-9
J: TRBJ2-3
size: .
CDR3: CASSLGDFGDTQYF
DNA: TGTGCCAGCAGCTTAGGGGATTTTGGGGATACGCAGTATTTT

D: .
V: TRBV4-2
J: TRBJ1-3
size: .
CDR3: CASSQDQAGLATIYF
DNA: TGTGCCAGCAGCCAAGATCAGGCAGGTTTGGCCACCATATATTTT

D: .
V: TRBV28
J: TRBJ1-1
size: .
CDR3: CASSQSWRTLEAFF
DNA: TGTGCCAGCAGTCAATCTTGGAGGACCCTTGAAGCTTTCTTT

D: .
V: TRBV7-2
J: TRBJ1-1
size: .
CDR3: CASSRLTGNTEAFF
DNA: TGTGCCAGCAGCCGCTTGACAGGAAACACTGAAGCTTTCTTT

D: .
V: TRBV4-1
J: TRBJ2-2
size: few
CDR3: CASSQEVGTGELFF
DNA: TGCGCCAGCAGCCAAGAAGTGGGAACCGGGGAGCTGTTTTTT

D: TRBD1
V: TRBV2
J: TRBJ1-2
size: .
CDR3: CASRTRQGGTYGYTF
DNA: TGTGCCAGCAGGACTAGACAGGGGGGGACCTATGGCTACACCTTC

D: .
V: TRBV7-6
J: TRBJ1-1
size: few
CDR3: CASSLSPLRAEAFF
DNA: TGTGCCAGCAGCTTAAGTCCTCTACGGGCTGAAGCTTTCTTT

D: .
V: TRBV2
J: TRBJ1-4
size: few
CDR3: CASLGPPNEKLFF
DNA: TGTGCCAGTCTCGGGCCTCCTAATGAAAAACTGTTTTTT